This T cell receptor (beta chain) is drawn from a study of vaccination and CD4 T cells after COVID-19. Details on this clonotype: Its antigen remains unknown.

The treatment denotes: roughly 10-day PBMC culture with coronavirus spike peptide pools or control peptides (ViraFEST assay). ViraFEST grew antigen-specific T cells using peptide pools, then sequenced TCRs. V was cut by 4 bases and J by 2 bases, with 12 bases left in between. Germline CDR1 reads SGHRS; CDR2 reads YFSETQ. This CDR3 comprises 14 residues. Sequenced with the Oncomine TCR Beta short-read assay was DNA taken from cultured CD4+ T cells. TCRdb re-analysed the PCR reads in MiXCR, keeping a single row per CDR3 protein. The sample has 14,000 to 15,000 distinct CDR3 sequences; around 49% are singletons.

This clonotype was sampled from a human donor who had recovered from COVID-19. The V gene is TRBV5-1, the J gene TRBJ2-5, with TRBD2 as a possible D gene (5 bases). The specimen sequenced was CD4+ T cells from blood, cultured in vitro. The CDR3 DNA reads TGCGCCAGCAGCAGAACTAGTCATCAAGAGACCCAGTACTTC. Translated, it gives CASSRTSHQETQYF.